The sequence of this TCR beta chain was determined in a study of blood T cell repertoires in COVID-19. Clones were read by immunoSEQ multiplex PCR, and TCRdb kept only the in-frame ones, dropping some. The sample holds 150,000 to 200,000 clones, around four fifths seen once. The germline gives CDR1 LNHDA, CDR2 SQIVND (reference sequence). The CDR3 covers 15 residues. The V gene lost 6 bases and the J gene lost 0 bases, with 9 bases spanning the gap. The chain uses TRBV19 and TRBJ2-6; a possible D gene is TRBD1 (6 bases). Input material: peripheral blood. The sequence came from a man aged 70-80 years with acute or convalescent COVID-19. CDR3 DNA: TGTGCCAGTAGGGGACACCTCTCTGGGGCCAACGTCCTGACTTTC. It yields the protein CASRGHLSGANVLTF.